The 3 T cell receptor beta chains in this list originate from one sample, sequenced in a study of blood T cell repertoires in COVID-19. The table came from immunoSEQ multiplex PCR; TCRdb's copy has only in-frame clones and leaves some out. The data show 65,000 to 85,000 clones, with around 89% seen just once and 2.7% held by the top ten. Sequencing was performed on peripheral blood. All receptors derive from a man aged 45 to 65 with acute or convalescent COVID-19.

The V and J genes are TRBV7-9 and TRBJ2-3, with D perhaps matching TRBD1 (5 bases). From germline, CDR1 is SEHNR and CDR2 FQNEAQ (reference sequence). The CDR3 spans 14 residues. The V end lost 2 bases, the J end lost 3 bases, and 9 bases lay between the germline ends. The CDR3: CASSLRQGTDTQYF. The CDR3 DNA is TGTGCCAGCAGCTTAAGGCAGGGTACAGATACGCAGTATTTT. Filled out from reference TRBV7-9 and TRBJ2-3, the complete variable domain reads DTGVSQNPRHKITKRGQNVTFRCDPISEHNRLYWYRQTLGQGPEFLTYFQNEAQLEKSRLLSDRFSAERPKGSFSTLEIQRTEQGDSAMYLCASSLRQGTDTQYFGPGTRLTVL.

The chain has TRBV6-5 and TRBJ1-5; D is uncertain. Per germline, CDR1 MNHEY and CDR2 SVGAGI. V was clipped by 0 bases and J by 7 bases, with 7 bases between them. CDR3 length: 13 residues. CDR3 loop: CASSYSIEQPQHF. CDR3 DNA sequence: TGTGCCAGCAGTTACTCGATTGAGCAGCCCCAGCATTTT.

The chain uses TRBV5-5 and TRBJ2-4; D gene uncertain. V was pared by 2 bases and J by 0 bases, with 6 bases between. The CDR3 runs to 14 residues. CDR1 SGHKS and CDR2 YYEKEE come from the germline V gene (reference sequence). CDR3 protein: CASSFRLAKNIQYF. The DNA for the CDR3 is TGTGCCAGCAGCTTCAGGCTAGCCAAAAACATTCAGTACTTC.